A single count supports the clone carrying this T cell receptor (beta chain). Its specificity is unknown. TRB was amplified from approximately 250-480 ng of blood genomic DNA. These data are taken from a study of T and B cells in COVID-19 patients. The CDR3 contains 17 residues. Trimming cost V 2 bases and J 6 bases; bases outside gene matches: 13. Germline CDR1 LNHDA, CDR2 SQIVND (reference sequence). BIOMED2 TRB-A/B primer pools were used in multiplex TRB PCR. TCRdb fed the multiplex PCR reads into MiXCR, producing one record per CDR3 protein. The table shows some 6,000 distinct CDR3 sequences, with approximately 26% occurring only once. Study-level points and caveats: Patients with COVID-19 reportedly showed strongly skewed T cell receptor beta variable and joining gene usage.

The rearrangement links TRBV19 to TRBJ2-7, with TRBD1 identical over 10 bases. The source of this sequence is a human donor with active COVID-19. The specimen was blood. The CDR3 DNA is TGTGCCAGTAGTATATCCGACAGGGGGCGCTTCTCCCGCGAGCAGTACTTC. Translating gives CASSISDRGRFSREQYF.